A single sample gave rise to the 5 T cell receptor beta chains below, sequenced in a study of T cells after yellow fever vaccination. Via MiXCR, TCRdb re-called the 5' RACE reads, giving one row per CDR3 protein. The data contain about 340,000 distinct CDR3 sequences, 4% of them seen just once; the ten biggest clones take up 20% to 25%. Material: PBMCs, obtained 5 days after the yellow fever booster vaccination. The receptor set was obtained from a man aged 18 to 29 who received the YFV17D yellow fever vaccine.

A few counts support this clonotype. The genes are TRBV7-9 and TRBJ1-2; D is unresolved. Germline V gene lookup returns CDR1 SEHNR and CDR2 FQNEAQ (reference sequence). This CDR3 is 15 amino acids long. V was shortened by 7 bases and J by 1 base, with 16 bases between the two germline ends. CDR3 coding DNA: TGTGCCAGCACCCCGCCTACGAGGGTTAACTATGGCTACACCTTC. It translates to CASTPPTRVNYGYTF.

This clonotype was detected a few times. The chain carries TRBV10-2 and TRBJ2-3, with TRBD2 matching 9 bases. V dropped 11 bases and J dropped 5; count of bases not matched to a gene: 8. CDR1 is WSHSY, CDR2 SAAADI, per germline. This CDR3 has 13 amino acids. CDR3 in amino acids: CAGGGGAVDTQYF. CDR3 nucleotides: TGCGCCGGAGGCGGGGGGGCTGTAGATACGCAGTATTTT.

The chain recombines TRBV6-2 or TRBV6-3 with TRBJ1-5; 7 bases are a match to TRBD1. Germline loops: CDR1 MNHEY, CDR2 SVGEGT. The CDR3 runs to 15 residues. V lost 6 bases to trimming and J lost 0 bases; unmatched junction nucleotides: 5. Here the CDR3 reads CASRRDSHSNQPQHF. CDR3 coding DNA: TGTGCCAGCAGACGGGACAGCCATAGCAATCAGCCCCAGCATTTT.

This clonotype showed up just a few times. V gene TRBV7-9 combines with J gene TRBJ2-3; the match to TRBD2 covers 9 bases. Germline values: CDR1 SEHNR, CDR2 FQNEAQ (reference sequence). The CDR3 has 16 amino acids. The V gene end was trimmed by 1 base and the J gene end by 1 base; junction bases not matched to a gene: 3. The DNA for the CDR3 is TGTGCCAGCAGCTTAGAAGCGGGGGGACGCACAGATACGCAGTATTTT. It codes for CASSLEAGGRTDTQYF.

This rearrangement joins TRBV20-1 to TRBJ1-2; D gene unclear. The germline V gene encodes CDR1 DFQATT and CDR2 SNEGSKA (reference sequence). This CDR3 has 12 residues. DNA for the CDR3: TGCGGAGCGGTCCCTTCGCAGTCGGGCTACACCTTC. It codes for CGAVPSQSGYTF.